These T cell receptor beta chains were read from a single sample in a study of CD8 T cells in ankylosing spondylitis. In TCRdb, the 5' RACE reads were re-called with MiXCR into one record per CDR3 protein. The table includes 650,000 to 800,000 distinct CDR3 sequences, over 15% detected once. The sample comprised blood, either unsorted or a sorted T cell fraction (not recorded which). Receptor source: a male donor with ankylosing spondylitis. Both conserved end residues are part of each CDR3. Each record gives: clone size, D gene, J gene, V gene, CDR3 DNA, CDR3 protein. A D gene is named only where the DNA matches it firmly. Clone size is stated in some rows and not others, as once, few, many or a class when expanded.

size: -; D: -; J: TRBJ2-5; V: TRBV12-3/TRBV12-4; DNA: TGTGCCAGCAGTTATAGGGGAATGGAGACCCAGTACTTC; CDR3: CASSYRGMETQYF
size: -; D: TRBD2; J: TRBJ2-7; V: TRBV12-3/TRBV12-4; DNA: TGTGCCAGCAGCCGGAGCGCGCAACTAGCGGGGTTCGACGAGCAGTACTTC; CDR3: CASSRSAQLAGFDEQYF
size: few; D: TRBD2; J: TRBJ2-1; V: TRBV12-3/TRBV12-4; DNA: TGTGCCAGCCAGCGGGAGGTTGCGGGTAATGAGCAGTTCTTC; CDR3: CASQREVAGNEQFF
size: -; D: TRBD2; J: TRBJ2-7; V: TRBV24-1; DNA: TGTGCCACTAATAGCGGGAGTGGCTACGAGCAGTACTTC; CDR3: CATNSGSGYEQYF
size: -; D: -; J: TRBJ1-6; V: TRBV7-9; DNA: TGTGCCAGCAGCCTCGGGGGCATAAAGGATTCACCCCTCCACTTT; CDR3: CASSLGGIKDSPLHF
size: few; D: TRBD2; J: TRBJ2-7; V: TRBV2; DNA: TGTGCCAGCAGGCCAGGGACTAGCGAGTCCTACGAGCAGTACTTC; CDR3: CASRPGTSESYEQYF
size: few; D: TRBD1; J: TRBJ2-7; V: TRBV4-3; DNA: TGCGCCAGCAGCCATTTCACAGGGGTTGGGTACGAGCAGTACTTC; CDR3: CASSHFTGVGYEQYF
size: -; D: -; J: TRBJ1-1; V: TRBV12-3/TRBV12-4; DNA: TGTGCCAGCAGGAGAGGACAGTCTGAAGCTTTCTTT; CDR3: CASRRGQSEAFF
size: -; D: TRBD2; J: TRBJ2-1; V: TRBV5-1; DNA: TGCGCCAGCAGCAAGCGGGGGGGCGTCAATGAGCAGTTCTTC; CDR3: CASSKRGGVNEQFF
size: -; D: TRBD1; J: TRBJ2-7; V: TRBV29-1; DNA: TGCAGCGTTGAATCGCCGGGACAGTCCTACGAGCAGTACTTC; CDR3: CSVESPGQSYEQYF